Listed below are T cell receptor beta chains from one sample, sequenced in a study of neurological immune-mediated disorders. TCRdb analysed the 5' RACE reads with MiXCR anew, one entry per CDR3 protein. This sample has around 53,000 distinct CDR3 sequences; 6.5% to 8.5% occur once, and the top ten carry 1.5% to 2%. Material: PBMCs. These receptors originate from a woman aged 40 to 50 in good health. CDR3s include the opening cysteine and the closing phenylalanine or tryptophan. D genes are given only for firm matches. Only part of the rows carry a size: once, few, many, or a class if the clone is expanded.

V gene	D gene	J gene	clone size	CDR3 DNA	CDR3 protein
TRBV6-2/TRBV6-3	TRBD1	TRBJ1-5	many	TGTGCCAGCAGTGGACAGGGGGGCAATCAGCCCCAGCATTTT	CASSGQGGNQPQHF
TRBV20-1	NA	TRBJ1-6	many	TGCAGTGCCCTTCTCCAGGGCCTGTATTCACCCCTCCACTTT	CSALLQGLYSPLHF
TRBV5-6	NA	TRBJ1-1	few	TGTGCCAGCAGCCAAGGGACGGAGAACACTGAAGCTTTCTTT	CASSQGTENTEAFF
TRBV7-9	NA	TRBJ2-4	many	TGTGCCACCCTCGGAGAGGGTACAAACATTCAGTACTTC	CATLGEGTNIQYF
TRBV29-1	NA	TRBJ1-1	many	TGCAGCGTTGAAGGGTCAGGGCAGTACACTGAAGCTTTCTTT	CSVEGSGQYTEAFF
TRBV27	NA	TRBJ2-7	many	TGTGCCAGCAGTTTATTTGGGGGGCTGGCATTGGACGAGCAGTACTTC	CASSLFGGLALDEQYF
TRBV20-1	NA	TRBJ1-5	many	TGCAGTGCCAGAAGGAGGGAAACGGAGCCCCAGCATTTT	CSARRRETEPQHF
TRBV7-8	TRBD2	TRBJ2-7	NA	TGTGCCAGCAGCCCCGGACTAGCAATGTACGAGCAGTACTTC	CASSPGLAMYEQYF
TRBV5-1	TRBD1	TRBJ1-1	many	TGCGCCAGCAGCCTGGACAGGGGGAATGAAGCTTTCTTT	CASSLDRGNEAFF
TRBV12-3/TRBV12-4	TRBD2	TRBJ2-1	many	TGTGCCAGCAGTTCAACCCGGGACTACTACAATGAGCAGTTCTTC	CASSSTRDYYNEQFF
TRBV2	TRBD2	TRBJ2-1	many	TGTGCCAGCAGTTTTCAACTAGCGGGAGGCGTATACAATGAGCAGTTCTTC	CASSFQLAGGVYNEQFF
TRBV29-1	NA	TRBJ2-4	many	TGCTGTGCAGGGGGGTCTAAAAACATTCAGTACTTC	CCAGGSKNIQYF
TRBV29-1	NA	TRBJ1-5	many	TGCAGCGTTGTGGGAGGAGGGGTAAGCAATCAGCCCCAGCATTTT	CSVVGGGVSNQPQHF
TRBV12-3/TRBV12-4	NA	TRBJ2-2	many	TGTGCCAGCAGGGAATGGCCCGGGGAGCTGTTTTTT	CASREWPGELFF
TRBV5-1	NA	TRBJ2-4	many	TGCGCCAGCAGCCGGAGGGGGGAGGCCATTCAGTACTTC	CASSRRGEAIQYF
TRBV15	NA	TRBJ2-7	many	TGTGCCACCAGCAGCCTCCCCGGGACAAGGGGGTGGGAGCAGTACTTC	CATSSLPGTRGWEQYF
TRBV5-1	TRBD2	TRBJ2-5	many	TGCGCCAGCAGCATGGGGACTAGCGGGGTTGGAGAGACCCAGTACTTC	CASSMGTSGVGETQYF
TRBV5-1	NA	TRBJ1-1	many	TGCGCCAGCAGCTACGGGGGGCGGAACACTGAAGCTTTCTTT	CASSYGGRNTEAFF
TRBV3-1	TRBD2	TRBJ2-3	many	TGTGCCAGCAGCCAGGGACTAGCGGGGGGTCACCTTAGCACAGATACGCAGTATTTT	CASSQGLAGGHLSTDTQYF
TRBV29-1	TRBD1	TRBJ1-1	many	TGCAGCCACATAGGGGGCAGCCTACTGAACACTGAAGCTTTCTTT	CSHIGGSLLNTEAFF
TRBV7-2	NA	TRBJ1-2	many	TGTGCCAGCAGCTTAGGCAGGGGCGCTGGGGGCTACACCTTC	CASSLGRGAGGYTF
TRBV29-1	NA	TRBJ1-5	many	TGCAGCGTGGCCGGCTTTGAAAGTCAGCCCCAGCATTTT	CSVAGFESQPQHF
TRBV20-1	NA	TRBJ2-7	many	TGCAGTGCTAGAGAATTAGCGGCGTACGAGCAGTACTTC	CSARELAAYEQYF
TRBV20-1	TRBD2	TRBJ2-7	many	TGCAGTGCTAGAGATCCGATAGCGGGAGGTCCCTACGAGCAGTACTTC	CSARDPIAGGPYEQYF
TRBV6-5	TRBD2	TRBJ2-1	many	TGTGCCAGCAGTTACTCCGGGACTAGCGGGAGTCGAGCATCCTACAATGAGCAGTTCTTC	CASSYSGTSGSRASYNEQFF
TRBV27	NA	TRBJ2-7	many	TGTGCCACTTTAGACAGTATCTCCTACGAGCAGTACTTC	CATLDSISYEQYF